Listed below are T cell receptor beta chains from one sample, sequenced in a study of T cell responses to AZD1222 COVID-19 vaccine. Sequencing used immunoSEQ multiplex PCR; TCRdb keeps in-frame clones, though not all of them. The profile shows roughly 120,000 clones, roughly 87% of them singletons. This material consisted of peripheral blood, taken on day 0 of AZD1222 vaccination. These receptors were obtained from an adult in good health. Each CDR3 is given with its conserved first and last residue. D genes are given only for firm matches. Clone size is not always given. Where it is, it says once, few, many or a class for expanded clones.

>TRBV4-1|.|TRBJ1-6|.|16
CASSQDFRVGGSPLHF
TGCGCCAGCAGCCAAGACTTCAGGGTTGGTGGTTCACCCCTCCACTTT
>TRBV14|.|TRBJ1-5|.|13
CASSQDVGSPQHF
TGTGCCAGCAGCCAAGATGTTGGTTCGCCCCAGCATTTT
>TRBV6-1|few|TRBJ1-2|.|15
CASSEDPGLNYGYTF
TGTGCCAGCAGTGAAGATCCGGGGTTAAACTATGGCTACACCTTC
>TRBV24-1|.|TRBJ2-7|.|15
CATSDPRTGLYEQYF
TGTGCCACCAGTGACCCTCGGACGGGTCTCTACGAGCAGTACTTC
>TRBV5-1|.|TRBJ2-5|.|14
CASSLGANGETQYF
TGCGCCAGCAGCTTGGGGGCCAATGGGGAGACCCAGTACTTC
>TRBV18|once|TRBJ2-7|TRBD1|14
CASSPPGTGGEQYF
TGTGCCAGCTCACCCCCGGGGACAGGGGGCGAGCAGTACTTC
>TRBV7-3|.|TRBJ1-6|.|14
CASSREALNSPLHF
TGTGCCAGCAGCCGAGAAGCGCTTAATTCACCCCTCCACTTT
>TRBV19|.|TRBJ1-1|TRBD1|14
CASSTGGENTEAFF
TGTGCCAGTAGCACAGGGGGCGAGAACACTGAAGCTTTCTTT
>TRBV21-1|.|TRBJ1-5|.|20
CASSKARRDGFPLGNQPQHF
TGTGCCAGCAGCAAAGCCCGCCGGGACGGATTCCCATTGGGCAATCAGCCCCAGCATTTT
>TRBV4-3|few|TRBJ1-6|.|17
CASSQDSSVDYNSPLHF
TGCGCCAGCAGCCAAGACTCGTCCGTGGACTATAATTCACCCCTCCACTTT
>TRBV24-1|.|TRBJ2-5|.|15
CATSEAGTPQETQYF
TGTGCCACCAGTGAGGCCGGGACACCACAAGAGACCCAGTACTTC
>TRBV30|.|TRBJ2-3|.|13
CAWSRQESNTQYF
TGTGCCTGGTCAAGACAGGAATCTAATACGCAGTATTTT
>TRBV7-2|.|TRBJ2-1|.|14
CASSLDGTPGRQFF
TGTGCCAGCAGCTTAGATGGGACCCCAGGGAGGCAGTTCTTC